The sequence of this T cell receptor (beta chain) was determined in a study of T-cell reconstitution after alpha-beta-depleted transplantation in children. TCRbeta library construction was performed incorporating unique molecular identifiers. MiXCR, applied by TCRdb to the PCR reads, yields one record per CDR3 protein. This table holds fewer than 400,000 distinct CDR3 sequences, around 21% found once. The germline V gene encodes CDR1 DFQATT and CDR2 SNEGSKA (reference sequence). The CDR3 length is 14 residues. The junction had 6 bases not matched to a gene; V was cut back by 6 bases and J by 2 bases.

This sequence originates from a human donor who donated a stem cell graft to a child with acute myeloid leukemia. The chain carries TRBV20-1 and TRBJ2-2, with 7 bases that match TRBD2. Sequenced material: PBMCs from the stem cell graft donor, taken from the stem cell graft. The CDR3 bases are TGCAGTGCGGGGGGACTACAAAACACCGGGGAGCTGTTTTTT. Translating gives CSAGGLQNTGELFF.